This TCR beta chain was captured by sequencing in a study of graft-versus-host responses after intestinal transplantation. About the research overall: Anti-thymocyte globulin induction was given to all recipients, followed by tacrolimus and steroids for roughly 3 years. Broader study findings: Patients with graft-donor T cell macrochimerism had high graft-versus-host to host-versus-graft clonal ratios in allografts. Peak circulating GvH clone levels tracked with early post-transplant HvG declines.

The data were produced by immunoSEQ multiplex PCR, yet TCRdb's version contains in-frame clones alone and is incomplete. The table lists 100,000 to 110,000 clones, roughly 84% of them singletons, with over 0.75% in the top ten. Details on this clone: Its antigen is unidentified.

The germline V gene encodes CDR1 SGHAT and CDR2 FQNNGV. The length of the CDR3 is 13 residues. V was trimmed by 4 bases and J by 7 bases, leaving 14 bases between them. The clonotype was recovered from a human donor who was the organ donor for an intestinal transplant. Source: unstimulated CD4+ T cells sorted from spleen or lymph node cells, taken before transplant. V and J are TRBV11-2 and TRBJ2-7, with unresolved D. In DNA, the CDR3 is TGTGCCAGCAGCTCGCAGGCCCTCCTAGAGCAGTACTTC. Amino acids: CASSSQALLEQYF. The complete variable domain, with remaining parts taken from reference TRBV11-2 and TRBJ2-7, reads EAGVAQSPRYKIIEKRQSVAFWCNPISGHATLYWYQQILGQGPKLLIQFQNNGVVDDSQLPKDRFSAERLKGVDSTLKIQPAKLEDSAVYLCASSSQALLEQYFGPGTRLTVT.